Below, one TCR beta chain is given with its context. Which antigen it targets is not known. Base quality data are lacking; no much larger clone is found one base away. The immunoSEQ Assay was the method used to sequence TCRbeta CDR3 regions. After extraction, genomic DNA underwent amplification by bias-controlled multiplex PCR, followed by high-throughput sequencing. Per the original workflow: To quantify the absolute abundance of each unique TCRbeta CDR3 region, sequences were collapsed and filtered. T cell fraction was estimated by normalizing TCRbeta template counts to usable DNA, which was measured by amplifying reference genes present in all nucleated cells. Repertoire TCRs were annotated as SARS-CoV-2-specific when V gene, CDR3 amino acid sequence and J gene were exactly matched to a known reactive TCR set. The reference SARS-CoV-2 TCR set came from MIRA and was filtered for enrichment in COVID-19-positive ImmuneCODE repertoires, removing public or cross-reactive TCRs. Based on the MIRA antigens, annotated TCRs were further analysed at the level of specific ORF or position within ORF. Breadth was defined as annotated unique rearrangements over total unique productive rearrangements; depth was the summed frequency of those rearrangements. Two-sided Wilcoxon rank-sum tests were applied when comparing TCR breadth between groups. The table comes from immuneACCESS by way of TCRdb, which keeps in-frame sequences with V and J called. Part of the clones is missing from these tables; in studies checked, under half for an unresolved V gene and the rest for unknown reasons. Clone size and V and J calls were adopted from that table, with D and trimming inferred from the DNA. For this sample there are fewer than 800,000 clones; 70% to 90% appear just once. The ten largest clones capture about 1.5% of the sample.

This sample's treatment or condition label indicates: some 19 received Ad26.COV2.S at low or high dose, single or two shots; a few received placebo; per-sample allocation not given. Repertoires of vaccine and placebo recipients were sequenced from samples collected on day 63 after the first injection. Cohort 1b enrolled 25 or so adults aged 18-55 years at a single site in Boston, USA, between 29 July and 7 August 2020. Ad26.COV2.S was a replication-incompetent adenovirus type 26 vector expressing a prefusion-stabilized SARS-CoV-2 spike protein from the original Wuhan strain. The record originates from a study of Ad26.COV2.S vaccination and SARS-CoV-2 variants listed by TCRdb under 2021. Background for the entire study: Vaccine-arm donors came from COV1001, a multicentre, randomized, double-blind, placebo-controlled phase I-IIa trial of Ad26.COV2.S in healthy adults. Dosing of Ad26.COV2.S was intramuscular, at either 5x10^10 or 1x10^11 viral particles, delivered as one shot or as two shots spaced 56 days apart. TCRbeta repertoire sequencing was used to assess the specificity and breadth of SARS-CoV-2-reactive T cell receptors after Ad26.COV2.S vaccination. The TCR-sequenced set comprised approximately 32 samples: approximately 19 Ad26.COV2.S vaccine recipients, 5 placebo recipients and 8 SARS-CoV-2 convalescent individuals. Trial participants were randomized into five groups of five, in which low-dose or high-dose Ad26.COV2.S was given once or twice, or placebo was given on both occasions. Blinding of investigators to trial group allocation was maintained during experiments and outcome assessment.

Overall study results and their limits: After vaccination, spike-specific CD8+ and CD4+ T cell responses were reported to show substantial breadth. It was noted by the authors that total T cell responses may have been underestimated by the TCR breadth and depth analyses. Compared with placebo recipients, Ad26.COV2.S recipients showed higher spike-specific TCR breadth (P = 0.0014). Non-spike TCR breadth was comparable between vaccine and placebo recipients, consistent with the vaccine containing only spike. Comparing responses between vaccine doses or regimens was not something the study was powered to do.

For CDR1 and CDR2, the germline V gene lists SGHAT and FQNNGV. The CDR3 contains 13 residues, cysteine and phenylalanine counted. The CDR3 DNA has 39 bases and is translated from base 1. V is pared back by 4 bases and J by 8 bases, with 14 bases lying between the germline termini. The source was peripheral blood, collected in a trial of Ad26.COV2.S vaccine versus placebo. The receptor chain draws on TRBV11-2 and TRBJ1-1; TRBD1 is possibly the D segment (5 matching bases). The TCR originated in a person aged 18 to 59 who received the Ad26.COV2.S COVID-19 vaccine or a placebo. The nucleotide sequence is TGTGCCAGCAGCTGGTCACCGGGGGTCGAAGCTTTCTTT. Its amino acids are CASSWSPGVEAFF.